This entry describes one T cell receptor beta chain. These data originate in a study of monozygotic twins with inflammatory bowel disease. This CDR3 comprises 16 residues. Germline CDR1 is SGHVS and CDR2 is FQNEAQ. Making each TCR library took 3,500 to 4,000 ng of total RNA. TCRdb re-called the 5' RACE reads and shows each CDR3 protein once, DNA omitted. This sample's table has more than 350,000 distinct CDR3 sequences. This clonotype was obtained from a human donor with ulcerative colitis or Crohn's disease, or a healthy co-twin of an affected twin (not recorded which). The specimen sequenced was blood. The V call is TRBV7-8, the J call TRBJ2-3; TCRdb's assignment of TRBD2 cannot be checked, as there is no DNA. CDR3: CASSSTSGFSTDTQYF.